This T cell receptor (beta chain) was found in a study of OX40 agonist ivuxolimab in advanced cancers. Blood specimens came from baseline, cycle 4 day 1, and cycle 7 day 1. Method: immunoSEQ multiplex PCR; TCRdb's copy keeps in-frame clones and lacks some. The repertoire holds 49,000 or so clones, with more than 65% as singletons. V lost 5 bases to trimming and J lost 0 bases, with 26 bases between them. In germline, CDR1 is LNHDA, CDR2 SQIVND (reference sequence). CDR3 length: 20 residues. This TCR was recovered from an adult with an advanced solid tumor such as melanoma, head and neck, liver or kidney cancer. The sequenced sample was CD4+ or CD8+ T cells sorted from blood, obtained in a trial of the OX40 agonist ivuxolimab. The chain links TRBV19 to TRBJ2-1; D might be TRBD2 (7 bases). CDR3: CASSPPGGGLFPSSYNEQFF. CDR3 nucleotides: TGTGCCAGTAGTCCCCCTGGCGGGGGCTTATTCCCTAGCTCCTACAATGAGCAGTTCTTC.